These 12 T cell receptor beta chains were sequenced from one sample in a study of T-cell memory formation after mild COVID-19. TCRdb recomputed calls from the 5' RACE reads with MiXCR, one row per CDR3 protein. This repertoire shows approximately 560,000 distinct CDR3 sequences, 17% found once; its top ten account for about 8.1%. The specimen sequenced was PBMCs or a T cell subset sorted from them (not recorded which). These receptors were collected from an adult woman who had mild COVID-19 (a few samples of this study predate the infection). Cell type and time point are not known.

The chain carries TRBV20-1 and TRBJ2-2; 7 positions agree with TRBD2. The CDR3 totals 14 residues. Per the germline V gene, CDR1 is DFQATT and CDR2 is SNEGSKA (reference sequence). J gave up 2 bases and V 1 base, and 1 base lay outside the gene matches. The CDR3 reads CSARGGSNTGELFF. The CDR3 coding sequence is TGCAGTGCTAGAGGCGGGAGTAACACCGGGGAGCTGTTTTTT.

The rearrangement links TRBV2 to TRBJ2-7; D gene unclear. V was clipped by 4 bases and J by 0 bases, with 10 bases between them. CDR1 and CDR2 from the germline V gene are SNHLY and FYNNEI. The length of the CDR3 is 14 residues. DNA for the CDR3: TGTGCCAGCAGTGTAAGAGTGAGCTCCTACGAGCAGTACTTC. Protein: CASSVRVSSYEQYF.

In its sample, this clonotype was seen a few times. The chain recombines TRBV12-3 or TRBV12-4 with TRBJ2-3, with D hard to call. There are 13 residues in the CDR3. Between the trimmed V and J ends, which lost 6 bases and 6 bases, there was a span of 13 bases. The CDR3 sequence is CASSRTARDTQYF. CDR3 coding DNA: TGTGCCAGCAGCCGAACCGCGAGGGATACGCAGTATTTT.

The J gene is TRBJ2-7, the V gene TRBV7-8; a possible D gene is TRBD1 (6 bases). Germline V gene sequence: CDR1 SGHVS, CDR2 FQNEAQ. V was trimmed by 5 bases and J by 5 bases, leaving 10 bases between them. The CDR3 has 12 amino acids. The CDR3 spells CASSNRVDEQYF. In DNA form, the CDR3 reads TGTGCCAGCAGCAACAGGGTGGACGAGCAGTACTTC.

This clonotype occurred a few times. The chain links TRBV19 to TRBJ2-1; possible D gene TRBD1, 5 bases. Germline CDR1 LNHDA, CDR2 SQIVND (reference sequence). Trimming left V 6 bases short and J 1 base short, with 13 bases between. CDR3 length: 15 amino acids. CDR3 sequence reads: CASRLQVMSYNEQFF. The DNA of the CDR3 is TGTGCCAGTAGATTACAGGTAATGTCCTACAATGAGCAGTTCTTC. Looking up the rest from reference TRBV19 and TRBJ2-1 gives the full variable domain: DGGITQSPKYLFRKEGQNVTLSCEQNLNHDAMYWYRQDPGQGLRLIYYSQIVNDFQKGDIAEGYSVSREKKESFPLTVTSAQKNPTAFYLCASRLQVMSYNEQFFGPGTRLTVL.

J is TRBJ2-1 and V is TRBV2; tentatively, D is TRBD2 (6 bases). The CDR3 covers 13 residues. The V gene's germline CDR1 is SNHLY and CDR2 FYNNEI. V lost 5 bases and J 8 bases, leaving 13 bases between the germline ends. The CDR3 is CASSYPGRHEQFF. For the CDR3, the DNA is TGTGCCAGCAGTTACCCAGGGAGGCATGAGCAGTTCTTC.

This clonotype was found a few times. The chain employs TRBV5-5 and TRBJ2-3; the D is unclear. Germline V gene sequence: CDR1 SGHKS, CDR2 YYEKEE (reference sequence). Trimming removed 3 bases at V and 2 bases at J, with 13 bases between. CDR3 size: 15 residues. The CDR3 reads CASSSTPSVTDTQYF. In nucleotides, the CDR3 is TGTGCCAGCAGCTCAACTCCATCGGTCACAGATACGCAGTATTTT. Combining the CDR3 with reference TRBV5-5 and TRBJ2-3 gives the whole variable domain DAGVTQSPTHLIKTRGQQVTLRCSPISGHKSVSWYQQVLGQGPQFIFQYYEKEERGRGNFPDRFSARQFPNYSSELNVNALLLGDSALYLCASSSTPSVTDTQYFGPGTRLTVL.

This chain links TRBV12-3 or TRBV12-4 with TRBJ2-2; unclear D gene. The CDR3 has 14 residues. V was shortened by 7 bases and J by 2 bases, with 11 bases between the two germline ends. The CDR3 reads CASKSNLNTGELFF. DNA for the CDR3: TGTGCCAGCAAGTCCAATCTCAACACCGGGGAGCTGTTTTTT.

The chain combines TRBV5-4 with TRBJ2-3; TRBD2 matches at 9 bases. Trimming removed 2 bases from V and 4 bases from J; junction bases left unmatched: 11. This CDR3 region has 17 residues. The germline CDR1 and CDR2 sequences are SGHNT and YYREEE (reference sequence). The CDR3 reads CASSFKEASGMSDTQYF. CDR3 nucleotide sequence: TGTGCCAGCAGCTTTAAGGAGGCTAGCGGGATGTCAGATACGCAGTATTTT. Filled out from reference TRBV5-4 and TRBJ2-3, the complete variable domain reads ETGVTQSPTHLIKTRGQQVTLRCSSQSGHNTVSWYQQALGQGPQFIFQYYREEENGRGNFPPRFSGLQFPNYSSELNVNALELDDSALYLCASSFKEASGMSDTQYFGPGTRLTVL.

This chain joins TRBV21-1 and TRBJ2-7. TRBV21-1 is a known pseudogene. The CDR3 has 10 residues. The CDR3 region has the DNA TGTGCCAGCAGCATATGCGAGCAGTACTTC. Its translation: CASSICEQYF.

CDR3 coding DNA: TGTGCCAGCAGCCGATCGACAGGGTCGGGTGAGCAGTTCTTC. Its translation is CASSRSTGSGEQFF. This chain uses TRBV6-2 or TRBV6-3 with TRBJ2-1; 7 bases align to TRBD1. This CDR3 has 14 amino acids. The V and J ends lost 6 bases and 9 bases, in that order; junction bases with no gene match: 11. Germline loops: CDR1 MNHEY, CDR2 SVGEGT.

The chain couples TRBV15 to TRBJ2-5; 11 bases align to TRBD2. The germline CDR1 and CDR2 sequences are LNHNV and YYDKDF (reference sequence). This CDR3 has 17 amino acids. V was pared by 4 bases and J by 0 bases, with 7 bases of the junction left unmatched. The CDR3 sequence: CATSIPGGLADQETQYF. In DNA, the CDR3 is TGTGCCACCAGCATCCCCGGGGGACTAGCGGACCAAGAGACCCAGTACTTC.